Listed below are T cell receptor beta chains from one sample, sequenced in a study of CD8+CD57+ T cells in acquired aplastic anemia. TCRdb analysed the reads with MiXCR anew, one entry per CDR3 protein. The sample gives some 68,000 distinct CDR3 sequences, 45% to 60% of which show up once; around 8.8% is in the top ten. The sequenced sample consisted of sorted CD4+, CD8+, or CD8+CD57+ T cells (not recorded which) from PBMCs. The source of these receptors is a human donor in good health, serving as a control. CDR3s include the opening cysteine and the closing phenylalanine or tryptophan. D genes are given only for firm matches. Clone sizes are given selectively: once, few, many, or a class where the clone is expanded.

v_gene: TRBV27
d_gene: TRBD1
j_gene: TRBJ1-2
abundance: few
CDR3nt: TGTGCCAGCAGTTTCGTTCCAGGGGGCCCAATTAACTATGGCTACACCTTC
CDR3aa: CASSFVPGGPINYGYTF

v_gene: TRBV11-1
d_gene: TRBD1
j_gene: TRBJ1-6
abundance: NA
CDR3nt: TGTGCCAGCAGCTACGACAGGACAGGGAACTATTCACCCCTCCACTTT
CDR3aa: CASSYDRTGNYSPLHF

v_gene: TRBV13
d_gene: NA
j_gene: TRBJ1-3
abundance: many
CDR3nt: TGTGCCAGCAGCCTAAGGCTCGGAGGGCGGAACACCATATATTTT
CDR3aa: CASSLRLGGRNTIYF

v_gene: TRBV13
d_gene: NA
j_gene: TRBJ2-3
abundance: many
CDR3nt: TGTGCCAGCAGCTTCACGGGAGACGGGGGAGATACGCAGTATTTT
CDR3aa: CASSFTGDGGDTQYF

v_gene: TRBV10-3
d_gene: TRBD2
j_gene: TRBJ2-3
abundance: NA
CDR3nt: TGTGCCATCAGTCTGGCGGGGGGAGGAGATACGCAGTATTTT
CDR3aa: CAISLAGGGDTQYF

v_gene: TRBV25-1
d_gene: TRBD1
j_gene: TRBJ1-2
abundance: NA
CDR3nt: TGTGCCAGCAGGCCCGGGACAGACTATGGCTACACCTTC
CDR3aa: CASRPGTDYGYTF

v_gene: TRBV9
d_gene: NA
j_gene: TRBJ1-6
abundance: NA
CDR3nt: TGTGCCAGCAGCGTAGGGGCCCTCCACTTT
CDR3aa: CASSVGALHF

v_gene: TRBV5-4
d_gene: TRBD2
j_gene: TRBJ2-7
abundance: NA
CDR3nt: TGTGCCAGCAGCTTGGTACCTCGTTGGACTAGCGGGATATTGGCGTCCTACGAGCAGTACTTC
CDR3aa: CASSLVPRWTSGILASYEQYF

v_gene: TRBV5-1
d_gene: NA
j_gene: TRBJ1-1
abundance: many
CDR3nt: TGCGCCAGCAGCTTGCCTAAGGGGTCCGTTGGCACTGAAGCTTTCTTT
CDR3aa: CASSLPKGSVGTEAFF

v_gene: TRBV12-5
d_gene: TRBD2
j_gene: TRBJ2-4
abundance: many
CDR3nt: TGTGCTAGTGGTTGGGACGGGGGGGTAAAAAACATTCAGTACTTC
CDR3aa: CASGWDGGVKNIQYF

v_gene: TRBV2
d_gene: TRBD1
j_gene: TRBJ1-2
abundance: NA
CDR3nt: TGTGCCAGCAGAGGGACAGGGGGTGGCTACACCTTC
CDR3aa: CASRGTGGGYTF

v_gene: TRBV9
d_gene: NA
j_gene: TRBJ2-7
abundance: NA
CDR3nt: TGTGCCAGCAGCGTAACGCCCGACTACGAGCAGTACTTC
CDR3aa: CASSVTPDYEQYF

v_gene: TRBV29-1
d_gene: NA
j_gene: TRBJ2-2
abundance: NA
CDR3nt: TGCAGCGTTGTGCGGCAGGGGAGCACCGGGGAGCTGTTTTTT
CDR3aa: CSVVRQGSTGELFF

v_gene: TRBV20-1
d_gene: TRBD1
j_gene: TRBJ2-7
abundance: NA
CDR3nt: TGCAGTGCTAGTCCATCGACAGGGAACTACGAGCAGTACTTC
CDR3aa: CSASPSTGNYEQYF

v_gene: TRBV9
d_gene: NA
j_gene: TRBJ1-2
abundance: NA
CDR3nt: TGTGCCAGCAGCGTTGGGGGTGGACAGAACTATGGCTACACCTTC
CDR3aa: CASSVGGGQNYGYTF

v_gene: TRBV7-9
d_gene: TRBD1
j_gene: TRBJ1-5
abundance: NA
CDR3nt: TGTGCCAGCAGCTTAGACGGTACAGGGGATAGCAATCAGCCCCAGCATTTT
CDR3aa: CASSLDGTGDSNQPQHF

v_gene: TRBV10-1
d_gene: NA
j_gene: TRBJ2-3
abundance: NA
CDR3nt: TGCGCCAGCAGTGAGGTGGGGGGAGCAGATACGCAGTATTTT
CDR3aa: CASSEVGGADTQYF

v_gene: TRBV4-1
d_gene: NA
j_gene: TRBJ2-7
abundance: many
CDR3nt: TGCGCCAGCAGCCAAGATAGGTCGAGCGCCTACGAGCAGTACTTC
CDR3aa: CASSQDRSSAYEQYF

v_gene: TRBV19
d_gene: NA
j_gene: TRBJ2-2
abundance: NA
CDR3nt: TGTGCCAGTAGATACGGGGTAATGGGCACCGGGGAGCTGTTTTTT
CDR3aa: CASRYGVMGTGELFF

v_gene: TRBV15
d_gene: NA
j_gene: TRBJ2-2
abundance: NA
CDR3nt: TGTGCCACCAGCACAGGGGGGACCGGGGAGCTGTTTTTT
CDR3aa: CATSTGGTGELFF

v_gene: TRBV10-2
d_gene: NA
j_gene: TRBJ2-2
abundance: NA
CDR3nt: TGTGCCAGCAAACGGGGACAACACACCGGGGAGCTGTTTTTT
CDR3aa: CASKRGQHTGELFF

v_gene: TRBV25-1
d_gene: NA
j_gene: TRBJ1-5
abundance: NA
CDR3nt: TGTGCCAGCAGCAGGGTAGGTAGCAATCAGCCCCAGCATTTT
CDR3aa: CASSRVGSNQPQHF

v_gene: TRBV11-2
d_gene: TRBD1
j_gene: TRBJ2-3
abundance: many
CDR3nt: TGTGCCAGCAGCTTAGATATCGGACAGGGAGGTCCAGATACGCAGTATTTT
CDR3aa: CASSLDIGQGGPDTQYF

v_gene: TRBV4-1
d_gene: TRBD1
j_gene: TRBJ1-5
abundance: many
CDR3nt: TGCGCCAGCAGCCAAGTATCCGGGACAGGCATTCAGCCCCAGCATTTT
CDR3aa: CASSQVSGTGIQPQHF

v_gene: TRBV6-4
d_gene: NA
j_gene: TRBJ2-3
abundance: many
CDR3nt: TGTGCCACCTTATACATCGGGGGAGATACGCAGTATTTT
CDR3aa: CATLYIGGDTQYF

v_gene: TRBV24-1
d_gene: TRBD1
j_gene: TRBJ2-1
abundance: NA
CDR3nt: TGTGCCACCAGTGACCTAGGGACAGAGAAGAATAATGAGCAGTTCTTC
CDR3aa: CATSDLGTEKNNEQFF

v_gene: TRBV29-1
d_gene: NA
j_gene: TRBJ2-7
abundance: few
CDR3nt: TGCAGCGTCGGGGCGTCAGCCTACGAGCAGTACTTC
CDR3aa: CSVGASAYEQYF

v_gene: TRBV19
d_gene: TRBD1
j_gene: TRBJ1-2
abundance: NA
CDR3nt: TGTGCCAGTAGTACCCGGGACAGCTTCGCCACCTTC
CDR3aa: CASSTRDSFATF

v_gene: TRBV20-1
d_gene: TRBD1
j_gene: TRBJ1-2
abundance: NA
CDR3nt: TGCAGTGCTAGTGGGACAGGGAGGACCAGTGATGGCTACACCTTC
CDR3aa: CSASGTGRTSDGYTF

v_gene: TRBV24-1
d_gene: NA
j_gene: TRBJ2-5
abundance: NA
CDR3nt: TGTGCCACCAGTGATTTAGGAGAGACCCAGTACTTC
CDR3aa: CATSDLGETQYF

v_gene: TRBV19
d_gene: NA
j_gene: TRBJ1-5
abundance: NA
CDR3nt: TGTGCCAGCCAGGGACTCCTCGAGTGGGAGCCCCAGCATTTT
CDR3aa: CASQGLLEWEPQHF

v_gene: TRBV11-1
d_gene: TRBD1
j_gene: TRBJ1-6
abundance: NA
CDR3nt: TGTGCCAGCAGCTTAGGGGATACAGGGGCGACCAATTCACCCCTCCACTTT
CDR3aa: CASSLGDTGATNSPLHF

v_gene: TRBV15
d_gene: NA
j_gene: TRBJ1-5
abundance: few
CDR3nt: TGTGCCACCAGCAGAGATTTGCAGCCCCAGCATTTT
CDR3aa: CATSRDLQPQHF

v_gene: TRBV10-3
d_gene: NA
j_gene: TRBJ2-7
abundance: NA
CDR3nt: TGTGCCATCACGACGGGGTACGAGCAGTACTTC
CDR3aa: CAITTGYEQYF

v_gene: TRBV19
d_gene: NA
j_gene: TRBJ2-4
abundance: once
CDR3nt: TGTGCCAGTAGTATAGATCCGAGCCGGGGGACCCGGAGCATTCAGTACTTC
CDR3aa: CASSIDPSRGTRSIQYF

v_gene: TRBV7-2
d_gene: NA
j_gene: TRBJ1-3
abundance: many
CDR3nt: TGTGCCAGCAGCTTAGTGGGGACTTCTGGAAACACCATATATTTT
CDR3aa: CASSLVGTSGNTIYF

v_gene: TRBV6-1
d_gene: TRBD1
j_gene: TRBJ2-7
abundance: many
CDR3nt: TGTGCCAGCAGTGAACACGGGACAGGGGGATACGAGCAGTACTTC
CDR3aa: CASSEHGTGGYEQYF

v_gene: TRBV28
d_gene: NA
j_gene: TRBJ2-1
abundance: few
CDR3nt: TGTGCCAGCAGTTTCCCCAGGGGTCCCTACAATGAGCAGTTCTTC
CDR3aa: CASSFPRGPYNEQFF

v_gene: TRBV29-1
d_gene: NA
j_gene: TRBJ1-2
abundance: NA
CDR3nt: TGCAGCGTCCCCGGGACGTCTTATGGCTACACCTTC
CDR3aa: CSVPGTSYGYTF

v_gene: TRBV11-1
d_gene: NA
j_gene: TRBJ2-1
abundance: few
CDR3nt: TGTGCCAGCAGCCCGGACTTGTTGGGAAGGAATGAGCAGTTCTTC
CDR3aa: CASSPDLLGRNEQFF

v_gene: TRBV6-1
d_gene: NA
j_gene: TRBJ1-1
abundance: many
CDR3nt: TGTGCCAGCACCTACCCGTCGGGGGGCCTGAACACTGAAGCTTTCTTT
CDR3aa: CASTYPSGGLNTEAFF

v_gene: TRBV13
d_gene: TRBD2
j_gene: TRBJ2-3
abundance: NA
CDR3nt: TGTGCCAGCCGCTCTTTCTGGGCTAGCGGGGGGGCGGGCGCAGATACGCAGTATTTT
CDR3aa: CASRSFWASGGAGADTQYF

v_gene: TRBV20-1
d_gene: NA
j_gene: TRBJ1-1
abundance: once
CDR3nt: TGCAGTGCTAGAATAGTAGTGAACACTGAAGCTTTCTTT
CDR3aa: CSARIVVNTEAFF

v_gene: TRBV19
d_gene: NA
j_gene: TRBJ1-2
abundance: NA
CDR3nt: TGTGCCAGTAGTATTGCCCCGACAGGCTATGGCTACACCTTC
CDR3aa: CASSIAPTGYGYTF

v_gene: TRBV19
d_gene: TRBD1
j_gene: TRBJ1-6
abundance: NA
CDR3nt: TGTGCCAGTAGTATGCCCGGACAGGGAGCGAATTCACCCCTCCACTTT
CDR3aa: CASSMPGQGANSPLHF

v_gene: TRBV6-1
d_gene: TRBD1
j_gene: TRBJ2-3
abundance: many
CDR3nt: TGTGCCAGCAGTGAAGGGACAGGGCCAGATACGCAGTATTTT
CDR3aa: CASSEGTGPDTQYF

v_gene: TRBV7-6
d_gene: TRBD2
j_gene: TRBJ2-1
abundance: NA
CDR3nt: TGTGCCAGCAGCCTGCAAATAGCGGGGGGGCCATATGAGCAGTTCTTC
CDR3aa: CASSLQIAGGPYEQFF

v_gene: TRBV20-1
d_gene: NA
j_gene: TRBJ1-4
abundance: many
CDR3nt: TGCAGTGCTGCAAACATTACAACTAATGAAAAACTGTTTTTT
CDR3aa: CSAANITTNEKLFF

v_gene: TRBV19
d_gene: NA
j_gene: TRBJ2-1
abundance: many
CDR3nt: TGTGCCAGTAGTATGATGGGATTCTCCTACAATGAGCAGTTCTTC
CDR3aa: CASSMMGFSYNEQFF

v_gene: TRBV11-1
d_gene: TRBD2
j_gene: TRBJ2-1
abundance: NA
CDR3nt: TGTGCCAGCAGCTTACTCTACGAATTAGCGGGAGGGCCGAGTGAGCAGTTCTTC
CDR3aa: CASSLLYELAGGPSEQFF

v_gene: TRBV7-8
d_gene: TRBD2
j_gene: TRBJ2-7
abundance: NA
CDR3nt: TGTGCCAGCAGCCTGACTAGCGGGAGGGCCGAGTCCTACGAGCAGTACTTC
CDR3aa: CASSLTSGRAESYEQYF

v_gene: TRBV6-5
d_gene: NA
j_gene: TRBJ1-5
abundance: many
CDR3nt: TGTGCCAGCAGTTACTGGCCAAGGGGCAGCAATCAGCCCCAGCATTTT
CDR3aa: CASSYWPRGSNQPQHF

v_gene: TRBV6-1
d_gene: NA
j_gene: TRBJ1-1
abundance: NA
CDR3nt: TGTGCCAGCAGCCCTGGGGGGGGCATGAACACTGAAGCTTTCTTT
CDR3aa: CASSPGGGMNTEAFF

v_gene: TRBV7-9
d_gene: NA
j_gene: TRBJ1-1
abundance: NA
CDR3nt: TGTGCCAGCAAGGGCAGGAACACTGAAGCTTTCTTT
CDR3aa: CASKGRNTEAFF

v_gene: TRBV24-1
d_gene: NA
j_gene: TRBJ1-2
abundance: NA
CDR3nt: TGTGCCACCAGTGATTCTGCGGATTATGGCTACACCTTC
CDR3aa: CATSDSADYGYTF

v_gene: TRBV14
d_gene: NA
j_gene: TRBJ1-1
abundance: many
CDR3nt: TGTGCCAGCAGCCATTTTTATGGGGAAGTGAACACTGAAGCTTTCTTT
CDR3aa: CASSHFYGEVNTEAFF

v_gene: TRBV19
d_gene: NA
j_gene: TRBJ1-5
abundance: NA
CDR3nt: TGTGCCAGTAGCTCAGGGCTCAATCAGCCCCAGCATTTT
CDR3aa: CASSSGLNQPQHF

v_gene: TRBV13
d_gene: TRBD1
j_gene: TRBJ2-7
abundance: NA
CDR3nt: TGTGCCAGCAGCCCGGGACAGGGTGGGAGCGAGCAGTACTTC
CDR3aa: CASSPGQGGSEQYF

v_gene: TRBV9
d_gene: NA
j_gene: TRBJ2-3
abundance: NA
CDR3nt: TGTGCCAGCAGCGCGCCGAGGGGGGGGCCAGATACGCAGTATTTT
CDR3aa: CASSAPRGGPDTQYF